Below are 11 T cell receptor beta chains sequenced from a single sample in a study of blood T cell repertoires in COVID-19 (dated by TCRdb to 2020 to 2021). To prepare the library, the immunoSEQ multiplex PCR assay was applied. In TCRdb, the immuneACCESS table is reduced to in-frame sequences with V and J assigned. These tables do not hold every clone; where another copy was compared, an unresolved V gene accounts for under half, and the others remain unexplained. This sample has roughly 260,000 clones in its table, and approximately 91% of those were observed once. Around 2.5% of the sample comes from the top ten. The source material was peripheral blood. These TCRs come from a person aged 18 to 29 with COVID-19, enrolled during active disease.

V usage is TRBV6-5 and J usage is TRBJ2-7; 8 bases map to TRBD1. The CDR3 spans 13 residues. The germline V gene encodes CDR1 MNHEY and CDR2 SVGAGI. The ends lost 8 bases at V and 6 bases at J; junction bases unmatched: 9. Written as DNA, the CDR3 is TGTGCCAGCTTCGGACAGGGTTCTTCCGAGCAGTACTTC. The encoded protein is CASFGQGSSEQYF.

This rearrangement joins TRBV2 to TRBJ2-1; weak D call: TRBD2 (6 bases). The CDR3 runs 11 residues. Germline V gene lookup returns CDR1 SNHLY and CDR2 FYNNEI. Deletions cut 5 bases from V and 7 bases from J, with 6 bases between. The CDR3 bases are TGTGCCAGCAGTAGCGGGAATGAGCAGTTCTTC. Translated: CASSSGNEQFF.

The chain uses TRBV7-6 and TRBJ1-4; 7 bases line up with TRBD1. Germline loops: CDR1 SGHVS, CDR2 FNYEAQ. The ends lost 2 bases at V and 4 bases at J; junction bases unmatched: 4. The CDR3 length is 15 residues. The CDR3 loop is CASSLTGTVNEKLFF. In nucleotides, the CDR3 is TGTGCCAGCAGCTTAACCGGGACAGTTAATGAAAAACTGTTTTTT.

The gene calls are TRBV6-1 and TRBJ1-2, with 11 bases that match TRBD1. With V trimmed by 4 bases and J by 1 base, 8 bases remained unmatched. The CDR3 contains 17 residues. Germline CDR1 MNHNS, CDR2 SASEGT. The CDR3 here is CASSGRTGGAFNYGYTF. The CDR3, as DNA: TGTGCCAGCAGTGGGCGGACAGGGGGCGCTTTTAACTATGGCTACACCTTC.

The chain joins TRBV7-8 to TRBJ2-7; 12 bases match TRBD2. The CDR3 has 16 amino acids. Germline CDR1 SGHVS, CDR2 FQNEAQ. Trimming at V came to 1 base and at J to 2 bases, leaving 3 bases not matched to a gene. CDR3 DNA sequence: TGTGCCAGCAGCTTAGGACTAGCGGGAGAAGCCTACGAGCAGTACTTC. Translating it yields CASSLGLAGEAYEQYF.

This sequence joins TRBV6-5 and TRBJ2-7, with TRBD2 matching over 7 bases. Per germline, CDR1 MNHEY and CDR2 SVGAGI. The CDR3 spans 15 residues. J lost 0 bases, V lost 2 bases, and 4 bases had no gene match. The CDR3 nucleotides are TGTGCCAGCAGTTACCTCCGGGACTACTCCTACGAGCAGTACTTC. Translating it yields CASSYLRDYSYEQYF.

This clone is a singleton in its sample. The J gene is TRBJ2-1, the V gene TRBV24-1; 10 positions match TRBD2. Germline CDR1 is KGHDR and CDR2 is SFDVKD. The CDR3 has 17 amino acids. V was clipped by 4 bases and J by 3 bases; unmatched bases: 8. The CDR3, as DNA: TGTGCCACCAGTGAAAGAGCGGGAGGGCCTGACTACAATGAGCAGTTCTTC. Protein product: CATSERAGGPDYNEQFF.

The rearrangement uses TRBV14 and TRBJ1-2; 7 bases map to TRBD1. This CDR3 is 15 amino acids long. V was clipped by 5 bases and J by 7 bases; unmatched bases: 13. Germline V gene data show CDR1 as SGHDN and CDR2 as FVKESK. CDR3 in DNA: TGTGCCAGCAGCTATAAACGGGACAGCCTTGGTGGCTACACCTTC. This encodes CASSYKRDSLGGYTF. Full variable domain (remainder filled in from reference TRBV14 and TRBJ1-2): EAGVTQFPSHSVIEKGQTVTLRCDPISGHDNLYWYRRVMGKEIKFLLHFVKESKQDESGMPNNRFLAERTGGTYSTLKVQPAELEDSGVYFCASSYKRDSLGGYTFGSGTRLTVV.

The chain is built from TRBV5-1 and TRBJ2-1, with D tentatively TRBD1 (6 bases). CDR3 length equals 16 residues. In germline, CDR1 is SGHRS, CDR2 YFSETQ. V lost 0 bases, J lost 4 bases, and 14 bases lay in between. The CDR3 sequence is CASSLGGWGPYNEQFF. In DNA, the CDR3 is TGCGCCAGCAGCTTGGGCGGGTGGGGGCCTTACAATGAGCAGTTCTTC.

This chain uses TRBV3-1 (or the pseudogene TRBV3-2) with TRBJ2-5; 7 positions match TRBD2. Germline CDR1 and CDR2: LGHDT and YNNKEL (reference sequence). The CDR3 is 13 amino acids. After removal of 8 bases from V and 5 bases from J, the junction contained 8 bases not matched to a gene. The CDR3 DNA sequence: TGTGCCAGCGGGGTACTAGCGAGGGAGACCCAGTACTTC. Its translation: CASGVLARETQYF.

CDR3 sequence: CASSLLQGDAYNEQFF. Written as DNA, the CDR3 is TGTGCCAGCAGCTTGCTTCAGGGGGACGCCTACAATGAGCAGTTCTTC. The chain uses TRBV3-1 (or the pseudogene TRBV3-2) and TRBJ2-1, with 7 bases matching TRBD1. Trimming cost V 5 bases and J 2 bases; bases outside gene matches: 9. The CDR3 is 16 residues long. Germline assignment: CDR1 LGHDT and CDR2 YNNKEL (reference sequence).